The clone carrying this T cell receptor beta chain was seen a handful of times. Its target is unknown. The library attached unique molecular identifiers to individual cDNA molecules. Methods used by the authors: Sample TCR counts, which ranged from about 20,000 to 700,000, had a median of roughly 99,000. TCRdb independently ran MiXCR on the 5' RACE reads; one entry per CDR3 protein. For this entry, the V and J calls and clone size follow TCRdb and not the study's own pipeline. The sample lists around 82,000 distinct CDR3 sequences, approximately 7.7% seen once, with around 2.3% in the top ten. The entry originates in a study of human T cells and chemical hapten exposure. Study overall: Per-sample TCR yield variation was attributed mainly to small pooled library volume differences.

Broader study findings: Once DPC sensitization occurred, TCRs above 1 in 1000 frequency showed no change.

Whole blood, unfractionated, served as the material for total RNA extraction. This CDR3 region has 17 residues. J was trimmed by 0 bases and V by 1 base; bases with no gene match: 5. The J gene is TRBJ1-5, the V gene TRBV12-3 or TRBV12-4; 8 nucleotides align to TRBD1. The receptor's source is a male donor in good health. The chain's CDR3 is CASSLGTGTDSNQPQHF. In DNA form, the CDR3 reads TGTGCCAGCAGTTTAGGGACAGGGACAGATAGCAATCAGCCCCAGCATTTT.